The rows below give T cell receptor beta chains drawn from one sample of a study of CD8 T cells in Susac syndrome. One entry per CDR3 protein results from TCRdb running MiXCR on the immunoSEQ multiplex PCR reads. Here the sample spans around 90,000 distinct CDR3 sequences, about 95% being singletons. The sample was CD8+ T cells from PBMCs. The receptors stem from a human donor with Susac syndrome. CDR3s include the opening cysteine and the closing phenylalanine or tryptophan. The D gene is left open where the match is weak. Expanded clones are given a class, and other clones once, few, many or no size at all.

d_call	v_call	clone_size	j_call	cdr3_aa	cdr3_nt
-	TRBV7-9	-	TRBJ1-4	CASSPGATNEKLFF	TGTGCCAGCAGCCCAGGGGCAACTAATGAAAAACTGTTTTTT
-	TRBV5-1	-	TRBJ2-4	CASSPIGGKNIQYF	TGCGCCAGCAGCCCGATAGGGGGCAAAAACATTCAGTACTTC
TRBD2	TRBV11-2	-	TRBJ2-4	CASSPLLGGGNIQYF	TGTGCCAGCAGCCCCCTTTTGGGGGGGGGAAACATTCAGTACTTC
TRBD1	TRBV20-1	-	TRBJ1-5	CSAGTGGRGNQPQHF	TGCAGTGCAGGAACAGGGGGCCGGGGCAATCAGCCCCAGCATTTT
TRBD2	TRBV4-3	-	TRBJ2-3	CASSQRSGGSTDTQYF	TGCGCCAGCAGCCAACGTAGCGGGGGGAGCACAGATACGCAGTATTTT
TRBD1	TRBV27	-	TRBJ2-7	CASSPRDRVKEQYF	TGTGCCAGCAGTCCTAGGGACAGGGTTAAGGAGCAGTACTTC
-	TRBV13	-	TRBJ1-1	CASSSGIGNTEAFF	TGTGCCAGCAGCTCTGGGATAGGGAACACTGAAGCTTTCTTT
-	TRBV5-6	-	TRBJ2-7	CASSWWDGNFQYF	TGTGCCAGCAGCTGGTGGGACGGGAATTTTCAGTACTTC
-	TRBV18	-	TRBJ2-1	CASSPGEIQRNEQFF	TGTGCCAGCTCACCCGGAGAAATACAGAGAAATGAGCAGTTCTTC
-	TRBV30	-	TRBJ2-3	CAFSTAYSTDTQYF	TGTGCCTTCTCGACAGCTTATAGCACAGATACGCAGTATTTT
-	TRBV4-3	-	TRBJ1-1	CASSQAWVGNTEAFF	TGCGCCAGCAGCCAAGCGTGGGTCGGGAACACTGAAGCTTTCTTT
-	TRBV6-5	-	TRBJ1-1	CASSSTVNTEAFF	TGTGCCAGCAGCTCGACAGTGAACACTGAAGCTTTCTTT
-	TRBV2	-	TRBJ1-6	CASSEWRGSPLHF	TGTGCCAGCAGTGAATGGAGGGGTTCACCCCTCCACTTT
TRBD1	TRBV5-1	-	TRBJ1-1	CASSLWTGMNTEAFF	TGCGCCAGCAGCTTATGGACAGGAATGAACACTGAAGCTTTCTTT
-	TRBV3-1	-	TRBJ2-6	CASSQLRGVGANVLTF	TGTGCCAGCAGCCAGCTGAGGGGGGTTGGGGCCAACGTCCTGACTTTC
-	TRBV9	-	TRBJ1-2	CASSLEAVNYGYTF	TGTGCCAGCAGCCTCGAAGCGGTGAACTATGGCTACACCTTC
-	TRBV7-9	once	TRBJ2-4	CASSPRLAKNIQYF	TGTGCCAGCAGCCCCCGGTTAGCCAAAAACATTCAGTACTTC
-	TRBV12-3/TRBV12-4	-	TRBJ2-7	CASMGSSYEQYF	TGTGCCAGCATGGGCAGCAGCTACGAGCAGTACTTC
TRBD2	TRBV20-1	-	TRBJ2-1	CSAQLAASYNEQFF	TGCAGTGCTCAACTAGCGGCTTCCTACAATGAGCAGTTCTTC
-	TRBV11-3	-	TRBJ1-1	CATGQLNTEAFF	TGTGCCACCGGACAGCTGAACACTGAAGCTTTCTTT
-	TRBV4-1	-	TRBJ1-2	CASSLKVAGNGYTF	TGCGCCAGCAGCCTAAAGGTGGCAGGGAATGGCTACACCTTC
-	TRBV25-1	once	TRBJ2-3	CASSAGDADTQYF	TGTGCCAGCAGTGCTGGGGATGCAGATACGCAGTATTTT
-	TRBV12-3/TRBV12-4	-	TRBJ2-7	CASSFGAASYEQYF	TGTGCCAGCAGTTTTGGAGCGGCCTCCTACGAGCAGTACTTC
-	TRBV28	-	TRBJ2-7	CASSLKGYEQYF	TGTGCCAGCAGTTTAAAAGGTTACGAGCAGTACTTC
TRBD1	TRBV5-1	-	TRBJ2-7	CASSTGTGEQYF	TGCGCCAGCAGCACCGGGACAGGGGAGCAGTACTTC
-	TRBV4-3	-	TRBJ2-1	CASSPGPSYNEQFF	TGCGCCAGCAGCCCGGGGCCATCCTACAATGAGCAGTTCTTC
TRBD1	TRBV5-4	once	TRBJ1-4	CASSLDRGAEKLFF	TGTGCCAGCAGCTTGGACAGGGGAGCTGAAAAACTGTTTTTT
TRBD1	TRBV7-9	-	TRBJ2-1	CASSLERGGLVYNEQFF	TGTGCCAGCAGCTTAGAAAGAGGGGGCTTAGTCTACAATGAGCAGTTCTTC
-	TRBV4-2	once	TRBJ2-7	CASSQALTNEQYF	TGTGCCAGCAGCCAAGCCCTCACCAACGAGCAGTACTTC
TRBD2	TRBV27	-	TRBJ2-6	CASSLPSHGGYGANVLTF	TGTGCCAGCAGTTTACCCTCTCACGGGGGGTACGGGGCCAACGTCCTGACTTTC
-	TRBV19	-	TRBJ1-1	CASSTRVGDTEAFF	TGTGCCAGTAGCACCAGGGTGGGGGATACTGAAGCTTTCTTT
-	TRBV29-1	-	TRBJ2-7	CSVKNRRNEQYF	TGCAGCGTTAAAAACAGGCGCAACGAGCAGTACTTC
-	TRBV28	-	TRBJ2-1	CASSFWAGSQFF	TGTGCCAGCAGTTTTTGGGCGGGGAGCCAGTTCTTC
-	TRBV4-2	-	TRBJ2-2	CASSPRQSDTGELFF	TGTGCCAGCAGCCCCAGACAGTCCGACACCGGGGAGCTGTTTTTT
-	TRBV7-9	-	TRBJ2-5	CASSLFPGETQYF	TGTGCCAGCAGCTTATTTCCAGGAGAGACCCAGTACTTC
TRBD2	TRBV27	-	TRBJ2-2	CASSLTGGAGELFF	TGTGCCAGCAGTTTAACCGGGGGGGCCGGGGAGCTGTTTTTT